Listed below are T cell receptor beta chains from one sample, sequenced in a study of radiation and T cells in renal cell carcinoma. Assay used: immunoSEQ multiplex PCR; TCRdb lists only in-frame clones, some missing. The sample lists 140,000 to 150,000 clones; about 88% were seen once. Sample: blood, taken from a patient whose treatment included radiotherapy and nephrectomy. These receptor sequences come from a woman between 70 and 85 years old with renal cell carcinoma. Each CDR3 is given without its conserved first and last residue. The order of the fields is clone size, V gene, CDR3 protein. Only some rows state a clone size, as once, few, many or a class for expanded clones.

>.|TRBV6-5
ASSSPGRNYGYT
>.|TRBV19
ASTPDPRGFGYT
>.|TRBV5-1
ASSLAAEREETQY
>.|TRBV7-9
ASSAGTGNTNNEQF
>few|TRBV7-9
ASSLAGQPQH
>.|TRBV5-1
ASSLTDSYEQY
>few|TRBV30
AWNRDGTGGNQPQH
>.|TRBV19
ASSIVTGMIGELF
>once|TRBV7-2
ASSPRGGYGYT
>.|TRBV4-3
ASSQGLGNSPLH
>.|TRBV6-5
ASSYHRTGPRSEQY
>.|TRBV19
ASSTGQTTAGYT
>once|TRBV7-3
ASSPGLAPDTQY
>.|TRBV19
ASSTASTGAQPYEQY
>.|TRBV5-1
ASSLRNNANTEAF
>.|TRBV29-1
SVGRGEEETQY
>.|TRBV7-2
ASSSRGKGEKLF
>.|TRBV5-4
ASSSRDGLYGYT
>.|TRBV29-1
SVEGAGGYT
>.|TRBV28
ASSPPGQIYEQY
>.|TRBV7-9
ASSLTGVEGEQF
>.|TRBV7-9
ASSSFMNTEAF
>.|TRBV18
ASSPRRYELF
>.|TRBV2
ASSERGRGEQY
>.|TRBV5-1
ASSPGDSSGNTIY
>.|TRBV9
ASSGDNSGNTIY
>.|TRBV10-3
AISARGNTEAF
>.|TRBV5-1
ASKGPQETQY
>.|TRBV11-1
ASSPSVGAGYETQY
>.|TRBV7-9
ASSPAGTGGNTEAF
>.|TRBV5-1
ASSLRDRGYEQY
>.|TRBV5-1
ASSLPLGNSYEQY
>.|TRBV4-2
ASSQGGTGRGETQY
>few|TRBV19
ASSMGQGGQPQH
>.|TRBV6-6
ASSYEGEQF
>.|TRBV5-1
ASSLVLADEQY
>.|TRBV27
ASSFGTTNTEAF
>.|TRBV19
ASSILTAGGYGYT
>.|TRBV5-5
ASSLARYSTDTQY
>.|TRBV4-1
ASSQGDRGGISEKLF
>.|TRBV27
ASTGTGSYEQY
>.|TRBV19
ASSIGGLAEETQY